Below, one TCR beta chain is given with its context. The data were obtained in a study of blood T cell repertoires in COVID-19. For the study at large: Samples taken during acute and convalescent COVID-19 were collected in the United States, Italy and Spain. PBMCs, B-cell-depleted T cells, or T cells were the source of the cDNA or gDNA that made up the material.

Germline V gene data show CDR1 as SNHLY and CDR2 as FYNNEI. V lost 5 bases, J lost 4 bases, and 11 bases lay in between. The CDR3 covers 13 residues. How the authors handled the data: Amplification from reference gene primers served as the basis for estimated nucleated cell counts. The repertoire was sequenced with immunoSEQ multiplex PCR; TCRdb's copy has only in-frame clones and lacks some. For V, J and clone size, that table is used; D and trimming come from the DNA. Among 61,000 or so clones, under 85% were seen once, and the ten largest hold about 5.5%. This TCR came from a woman aged 65 to 85 with acute or convalescent COVID-19. Sequenced material: peripheral blood. This chain connects TRBV2 to TRBJ1-1; D may be TRBD1 (6 bases). The CDR3 DNA follows: TGTGCCAGCAGTACGGACAGCGGCACTGAAGCTTTCTTT. This codes for CASSTDSGTEAFF. Complete variable domain (other parts from reference TRBV2 and TRBJ1-1): EPEVTQTPSHQVTQMGQEVILRCVPISNHLYFYWYRQILGQKVEFLVSFYNNEISEKSEIFDDQFSVERPDGSNFTLKIRSTKLEDSAMYFCASSTDSGTEAFFGQGTRLTVV.